This TCR beta chain emerged from a study of PD-L1 blockade in urothelial cancer. Study context: Enrolled patients had been treated previously with 0 to 3 chemotherapy regimens. T cell content in blood samples showed a median of approximately 140,000.

Germline V gene data show CDR1 as MNHEY and CDR2 as SVGAGI. This CDR3 is 15 amino acids long. V was shortened by 5 bases and J by 3 bases, with 14 bases between the two germline ends. Measured with immunoSEQ multiplex PCR; TCRdb has only the in-frame clones, and not every one. The data hold fewer than 30,000 clones, with approximately 81% observed a single time. This TCR was recovered from an older man with urothelial cancer. The specimen was PBMCs, collected around atezolizumab (anti-PD-L1) treatment. The chain uses TRBV6-5 and TRBJ2-1; tentative D call: TRBD1 (6 bases). Written as DNA, the CDR3 is TGTGCCAGCAGTCGACAGGACCTGTACTACAATGAGCAGTTCTTC. It is translated as CASSRQDLYYNEQFF.